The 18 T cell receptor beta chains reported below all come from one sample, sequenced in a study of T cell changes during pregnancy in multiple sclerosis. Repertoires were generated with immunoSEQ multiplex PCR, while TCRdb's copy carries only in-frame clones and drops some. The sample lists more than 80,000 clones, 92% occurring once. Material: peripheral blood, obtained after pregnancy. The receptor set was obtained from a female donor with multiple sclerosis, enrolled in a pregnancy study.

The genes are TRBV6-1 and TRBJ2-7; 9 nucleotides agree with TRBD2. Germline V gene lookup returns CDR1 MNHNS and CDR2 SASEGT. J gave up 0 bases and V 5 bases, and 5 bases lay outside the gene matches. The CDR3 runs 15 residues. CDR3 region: CASSPFSGSSYEQYF. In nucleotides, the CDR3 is TGTGCCAGCAGTCCCTTTAGCGGGAGCTCCTACGAGCAGTACTTC.

CDR3 residues: CASSLEGAPPYEQYF. Here the CDR3 DNA reads TGCGCCAGCAGCTTGGAGGGGGCCCCACCCTACGAGCAGTACTTC. The chain uses TRBV5-1 and TRBJ2-7, with TRBD1 matching 7 bases. The CDR3 runs to 15 residues. CDR1 and CDR2 (germline): SGHRS, YFSETQ. V was clipped by 0 bases and J by 2 bases; unmatched bases: 5. The variable domain in full, completed from reference TRBV5-1 and TRBJ2-7, reads KAGVTQTPRYLIKTRGQQVTLSCSPISGHRSVSWYQQTPGQGLQFLFEYFSETQRNKGNFPGRFSGRQFSNSRSEMNVSTLELGDSALYLCASSLEGAPPYEQYFGPGTRLTVT.

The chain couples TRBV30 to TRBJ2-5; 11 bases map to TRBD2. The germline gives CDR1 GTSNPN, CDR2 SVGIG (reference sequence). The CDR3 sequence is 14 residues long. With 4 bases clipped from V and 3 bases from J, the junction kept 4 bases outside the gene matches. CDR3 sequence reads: CAWTPGLAEETQYF. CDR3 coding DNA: TGTGCCTGGACTCCGGGACTAGCGGAAGAGACCCAGTACTTC.

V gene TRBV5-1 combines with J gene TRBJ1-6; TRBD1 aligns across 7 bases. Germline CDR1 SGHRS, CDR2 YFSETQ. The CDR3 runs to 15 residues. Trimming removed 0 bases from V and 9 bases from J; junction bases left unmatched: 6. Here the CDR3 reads CASSLEQGMFSPLHF. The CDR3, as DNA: TGCGCCAGCAGCTTGGAACAGGGGATGTTTTCACCCCTCCACTTT.

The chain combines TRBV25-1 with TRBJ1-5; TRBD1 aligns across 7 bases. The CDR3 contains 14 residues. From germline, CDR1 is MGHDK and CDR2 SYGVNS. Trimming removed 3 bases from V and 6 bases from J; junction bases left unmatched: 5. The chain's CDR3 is CASSESTGVQPQHF. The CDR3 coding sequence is TGTGCCAGCAGTGAGTCAACAGGGGTTCAGCCCCAGCATTTT.

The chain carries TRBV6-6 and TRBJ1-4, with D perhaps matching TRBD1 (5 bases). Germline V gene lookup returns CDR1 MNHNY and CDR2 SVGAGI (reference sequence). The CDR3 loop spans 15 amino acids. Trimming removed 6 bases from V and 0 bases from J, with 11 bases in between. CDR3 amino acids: CASSQGHATNEKLFF. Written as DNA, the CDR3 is TGTGCCAGCAGCCAGGGCCACGCAACTAATGAAAAACTGTTTTTT.

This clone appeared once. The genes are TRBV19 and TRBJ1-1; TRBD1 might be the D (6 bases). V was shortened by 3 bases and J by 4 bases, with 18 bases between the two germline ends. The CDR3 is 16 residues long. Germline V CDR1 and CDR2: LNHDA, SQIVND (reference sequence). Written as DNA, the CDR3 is TGTGCCAGTAGTATGAGGGTCGGGGGGGCCGGCACTGAAGCTTTCTTT. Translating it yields CASSMRVGGAGTEAFF. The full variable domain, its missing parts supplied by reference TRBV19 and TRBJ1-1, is DGGITQSPKYLFRKEGQNVTLSCEQNLNHDAMYWYRQDPGQGLRLIYYSQIVNDFQKGDIAEGYSVSREKKESFPLTVTSAQKNPTAFYLCASSMRVGGAGTEAFFGQGTRLTVV.

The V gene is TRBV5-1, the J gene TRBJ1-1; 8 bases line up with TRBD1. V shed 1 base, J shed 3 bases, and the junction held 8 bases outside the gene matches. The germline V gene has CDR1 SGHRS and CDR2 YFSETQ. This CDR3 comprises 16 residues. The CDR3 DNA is TGCGCCAGCAGCTTGATACAGGGGGTTGGTGACACTGAAGCTTTCTTT. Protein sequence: CASSLIQGVGDTEAFF.

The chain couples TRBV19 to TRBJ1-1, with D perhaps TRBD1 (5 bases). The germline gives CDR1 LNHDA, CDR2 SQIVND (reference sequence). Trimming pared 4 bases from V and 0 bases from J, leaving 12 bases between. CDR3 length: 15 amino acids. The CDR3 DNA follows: TGTGCCAGTAGTACCCATTGGGGCATGAACACTGAAGCTTTCTTT. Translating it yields CASSTHWGMNTEAFF. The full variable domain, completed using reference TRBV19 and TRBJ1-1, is DGGITQSPKYLFRKEGQNVTLSCEQNLNHDAMYWYRQDPGQGLRLIYYSQIVNDFQKGDIAEGYSVSREKKESFPLTVTSAQKNPTAFYLCASSTHWGMNTEAFFGQGTRLTVV.

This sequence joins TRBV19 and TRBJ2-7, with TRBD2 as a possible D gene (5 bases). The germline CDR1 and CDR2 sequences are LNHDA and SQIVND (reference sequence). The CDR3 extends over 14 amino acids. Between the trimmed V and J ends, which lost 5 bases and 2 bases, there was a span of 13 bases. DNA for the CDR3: TGTGCCAGTAGTCGAGGGCTGGGTCCCTACGAGCAGTACTTC. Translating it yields CASSRGLGPYEQYF.

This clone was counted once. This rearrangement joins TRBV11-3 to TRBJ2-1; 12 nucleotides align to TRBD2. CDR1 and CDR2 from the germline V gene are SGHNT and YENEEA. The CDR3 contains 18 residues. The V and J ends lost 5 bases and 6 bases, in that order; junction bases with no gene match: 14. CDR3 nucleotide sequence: TGTGCCAGCAGCCCACACCCACCTGGACTAGCGGGGACCAATGAGCAGTTCTTC. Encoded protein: CASSPHPPGLAGTNEQFF.

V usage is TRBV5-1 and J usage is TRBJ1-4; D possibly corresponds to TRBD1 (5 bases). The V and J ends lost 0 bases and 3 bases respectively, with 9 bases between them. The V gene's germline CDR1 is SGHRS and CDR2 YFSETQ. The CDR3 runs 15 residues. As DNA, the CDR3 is TGCGCCAGCAGCTTGGATGGGGCCTCTAATGAAAAACTGTTTTTT. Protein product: CASSLDGASNEKLFF.

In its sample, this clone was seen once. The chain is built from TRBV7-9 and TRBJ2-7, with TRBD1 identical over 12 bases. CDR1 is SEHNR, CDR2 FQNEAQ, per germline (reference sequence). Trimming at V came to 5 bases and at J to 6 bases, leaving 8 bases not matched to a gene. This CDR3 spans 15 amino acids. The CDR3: CASSPPRDRGREQYF. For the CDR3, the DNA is TGTGCCAGCAGCCCTCCCAGGGACAGGGGGCGCGAGCAGTACTTC.

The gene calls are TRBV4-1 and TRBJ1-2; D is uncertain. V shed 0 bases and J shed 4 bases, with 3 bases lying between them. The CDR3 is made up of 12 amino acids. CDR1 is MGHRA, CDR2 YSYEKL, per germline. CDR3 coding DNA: TGCGCCAGCAGCCAAGACGGCTATGGCTACACCTTC. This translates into CASSQDGYGYTF.

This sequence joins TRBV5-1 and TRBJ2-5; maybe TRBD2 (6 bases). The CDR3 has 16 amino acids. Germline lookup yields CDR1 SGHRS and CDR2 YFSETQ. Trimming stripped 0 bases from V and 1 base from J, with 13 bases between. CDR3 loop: CASSLVGTDSQETQYF. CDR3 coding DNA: TGCGCCAGCAGCTTGGTTGGGACTGACTCCCAAGAGACCCAGTACTTC.

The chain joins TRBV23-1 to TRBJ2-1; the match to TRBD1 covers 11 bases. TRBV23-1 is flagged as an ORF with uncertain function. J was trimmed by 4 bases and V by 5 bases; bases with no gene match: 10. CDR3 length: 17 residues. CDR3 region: CASSSPRTGGLYNEQFF. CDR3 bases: TGCGCCAGCAGTTCCCCTAGGACAGGGGGCCTTTACAATGAGCAGTTCTTC.

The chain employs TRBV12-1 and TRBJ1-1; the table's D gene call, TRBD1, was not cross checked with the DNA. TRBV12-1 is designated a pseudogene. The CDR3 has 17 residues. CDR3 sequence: CASSFEFGQGDNTEAFF. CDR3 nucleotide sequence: TGTGCCAGCAGCTTTGAGTTCGGACAGGGGGATAACACTGAAGCTTTCTTT.

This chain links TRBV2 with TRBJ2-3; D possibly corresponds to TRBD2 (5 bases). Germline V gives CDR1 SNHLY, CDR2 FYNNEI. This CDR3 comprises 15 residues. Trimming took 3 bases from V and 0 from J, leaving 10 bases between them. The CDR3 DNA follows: TGTGCCAGCAGTGACCCAGCGGCTAGCACAGATACGCAGTATTTT. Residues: CASSDPAASTDTQYF. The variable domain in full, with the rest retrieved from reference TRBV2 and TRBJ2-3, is EPEVTQTPSHQVTQMGQEVILRCVPISNHLYFYWYRQILGQKVEFLVSFYNNEISEKSEIFDDQFSVERPDGSNFTLKIRSTKLEDSAMYFCASSDPAASTDTQYFGPGTRLTVL.